The sequence of this T cell receptor (beta chain) was determined in a study of regulatory T cells in long-lasting Graves disease. The CDR3 has 15 amino acids. Losses at the gene ends were 6 bases for V and 7 bases for J; bases not matched to a gene: 10. Per germline, CDR1 MNHNS and CDR2 SASEGT. At least ten counts were recorded for this clonotype. The sample's time point: newly diagnosed GD, antithyroid drugs for less than 3 months. From PBMCs, RNA was extracted and then used to make the TCR library. Arm-PCR of CDR3 regions and iRepertoire HTBI primers were used to build TCR beta libraries. A single record per CDR3 protein comes from TCRdb applying MiXCR to the multiplex PCR reads. The data show 420,000 or so distinct CDR3 sequences, with about 17% seen just once and around a quarter held by the top ten. The same data also went into a second study, on T cells in Graves' hyperthyroidism and ophthalmopathy.

Sequences were derived from peripheral blood mononuclear cells (PBMCs), sampled at new diagnosis, from a patient treated with antithyroid drugs. This TCR derives from a woman in her late teens or twenties with Graves disease. The chain couples TRBV6-1 to TRBJ2-7; 12 bases are shared with TRBD2. The CDR3 DNA reads TGTGCCAGCAGACGACTAGCGGGAGACCTATGGGAGCAGTACTTC. Encoded protein: CASRRLAGDLWEQYF.